This TCR beta chain came from a study of cytomegalovirus exposure and HLA in healthy donors. Germline lookup yields CDR1 LGHNA and CDR2 YNFKEQ. Trimming stripped 0 bases from V and 7 bases from J, with 12 bases between. This CDR3 spans 15 amino acids. PCR primers comprised 60 Vbeta and 13 Jbeta primers. Assay: immunoSEQ multiplex PCR; the TCRdb copy retains only in-frame clones and omits some. Of under 150,000 clones in the sample, more than 70% were seen once. Only a few counts were recorded for this clone. The genes are TRBV4-2 and TRBJ2-2, with D possibly matching TRBD2 (6 bases). The receptor was derived from a human donor in good health. The sample taken for sequencing was PBMCs. The CDR3 region is CASSQDGGSGGELFF. The CDR3 DNA reads as TGTGCCAGCAGCCAAGATGGGGGGAGTGGCGGGGAGCTGTTTTTT.